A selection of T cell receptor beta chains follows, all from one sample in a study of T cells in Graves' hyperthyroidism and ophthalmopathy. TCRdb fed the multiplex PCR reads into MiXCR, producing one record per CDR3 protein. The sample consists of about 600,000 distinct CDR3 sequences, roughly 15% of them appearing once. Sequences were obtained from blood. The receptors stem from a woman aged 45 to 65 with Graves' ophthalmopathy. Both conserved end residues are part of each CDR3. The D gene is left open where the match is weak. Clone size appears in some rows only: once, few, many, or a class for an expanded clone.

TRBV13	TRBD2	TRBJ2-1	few	CASSLRTSPYNEQFF	TGTGCCAGCAGCTTAAGGACTAGCCCCTACAATGAGCAGTTCTTC
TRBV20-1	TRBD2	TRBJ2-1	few	CSATTRGETSEGWVSYNEQFF	TGCAGTGCTACCACCCGGGGGGAGACTAGCGAGGGGTGGGTCTCCTACAATGAGCAGTTCTTC
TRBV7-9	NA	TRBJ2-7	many	CASSLGDKKSYEQYF	TGTGCCAGCAGCTTAGGGGACAAGAAGTCCTACGAGCAGTACTTC
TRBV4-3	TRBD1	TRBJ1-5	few	CASSQEQGWRQPQHF	TGCGCCAGCAGCCAAGAACAGGGGTGGAGGCAGCCCCAGCATTTT
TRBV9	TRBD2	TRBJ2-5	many	CASSVGRGGETQYF	TGTGCCAGCAGCGTAGGTCGGGGGGGAGAGACCCAGTACTTC
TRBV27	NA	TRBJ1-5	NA	CASRLGTRSNQPQHF	TGTGCCAGCCGCCTCGGGACACGGAGCAATCAGCCCCAGCATTTT
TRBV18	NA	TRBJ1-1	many	CASSPPNGGREAFF	TGTGCCAGCTCACCACCTAACGGAGGCCGTGAAGCTTTCTTT
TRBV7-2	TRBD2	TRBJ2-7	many	CASSLSLTTSGSYEQYF	TGTGCCAGCAGCTTAAGCCTGACCACTAGCGGGAGCTACGAGCAGTACTTC
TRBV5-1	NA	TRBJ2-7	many	CASSPATRGSPYEQYF	TGCGCCAGCAGCCCGGCAACTAGAGGTTCCCCCTACGAGCAGTACTTC
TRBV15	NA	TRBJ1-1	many	CATSRAPPGSLTEAFF	TGTGCCACCAGCAGAGCCCCTCCGGGATCGCTCACTGAAGCTTTCTTT
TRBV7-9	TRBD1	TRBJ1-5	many	CASSEQGKNQPQHF	TGTGCCAGCAGCGAACAGGGGAAGAATCAGCCCCAGCATTTT
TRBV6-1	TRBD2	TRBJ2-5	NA	CASSFNSELAGLQETQYF	TGTGCCAGCAGTTTCAACTCCGAGCTAGCGGGACTACAAGAGACCCAGTACTTC
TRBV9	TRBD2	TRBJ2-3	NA	CASSVALAGGTDTQYF	TGTGCCAGCAGCGTAGCTTTGGCGGGAGGCACAGATACGCAGTATTTT
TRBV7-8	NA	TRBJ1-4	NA	CASSATGFPEKLFF	TGTGCCAGCAGCGCCACAGGGTTTCCTGAAAAACTGTTTTTT
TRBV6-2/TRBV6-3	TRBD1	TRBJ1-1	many	CASSYYTSPVRGTEAFF	TGTGCCAGCAGTTACTACACAAGTCCGGTCAGGGGGACTGAAGCTTTCTTT
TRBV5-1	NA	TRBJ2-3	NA	CASSLGAQDTQYF	TGCGCCAGCAGCCTCGGGGCCCAGGATACGCAGTATTTT
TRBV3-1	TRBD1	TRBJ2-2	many	CASSQTTGDNTGELFF	TGTGCCAGCAGCCAAACAACAGGGGACAACACCGGGGAGCTGTTTTTT
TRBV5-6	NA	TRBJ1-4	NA	CASSFSPTNEKLFF	TGTGCCAGCAGCTTTTCGCCAACTAATGAAAAACTGTTTTTT
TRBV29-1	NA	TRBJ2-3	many	CSVEDRRGLGFGDTQYF	TGCAGCGTTGAAGATCGGAGGGGTTTAGGGTTCGGGGATACGCAGTATTTT
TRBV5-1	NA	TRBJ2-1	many	CASTQDYSNEQFF	TGCGCCAGCACCCAAGACTATTCCAATGAGCAGTTCTTC
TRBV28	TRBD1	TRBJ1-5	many	CASDSGDRGPGSQPQHF	TGTGCCAGCGATAGTGGGGACAGGGGGCCGGGGAGTCAGCCCCAGCATTTT
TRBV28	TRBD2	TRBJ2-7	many	CASSLGGLVSEQYF	TGTGCCAGCAGTTTAGGGGGACTAGTTTCCGAGCAGTACTTC
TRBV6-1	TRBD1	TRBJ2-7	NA	CASTPQGNSYEQYF	TGTGCCAGCACTCCACAGGGGAACTCCTACGAGCAGTACTTC
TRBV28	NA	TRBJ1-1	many	CASSFGAFGGRNTEAFF	TGTGCCAGCAGTTTCGGTGCCTTCGGCGGGAGGAACACTGAAGCTTTCTTT
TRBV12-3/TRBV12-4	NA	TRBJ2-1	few	CASRPGTRIFNEQFF	TGTGCCAGCAGACCCGGGACAAGGATTTTTAATGAGCAGTTCTTC
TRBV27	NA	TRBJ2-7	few	CASSWGTGEQYF	TGTGCCAGCAGTTGGGGGACGGGCGAGCAGTACTTC
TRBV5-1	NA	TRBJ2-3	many	CASSLAVQFADTQYF	TGCGCCAGCAGCTTAGCGGTACAGTTTGCAGATACGCAGTATTTT
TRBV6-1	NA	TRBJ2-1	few	CASSATSRQFF	TGTGCCAGCAGCGCAACTAGTAGACAGTTCTTC
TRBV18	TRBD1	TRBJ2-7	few	CASSPPGTGFYEQYF	TGTGCCAGCTCCCCACCAGGGACAGGATTCTACGAGCAGTACTTC
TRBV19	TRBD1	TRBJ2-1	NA	CASKRGQGDYNEQFF	TGTGCCAGTAAGAGGGGACAGGGGGACTACAATGAGCAGTTCTTC
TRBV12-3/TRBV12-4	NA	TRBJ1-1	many	CASSSPTGPHYTEAFF	TGTGCCAGCAGTTCACCTACCGGGCCACACTACACTGAAGCTTTCTTT
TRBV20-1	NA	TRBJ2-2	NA	CSARDFRSTGELFF	TGCAGTGCTAGAGATTTTCGGAGCACCGGGGAGCTGTTTTTT
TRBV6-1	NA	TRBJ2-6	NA	CASSAKAGVPPGANVLTF	TGTGCCAGCAGTGCAAAGGCAGGGGTCCCCCCTGGGGCCAACGTCCTGACTTTC
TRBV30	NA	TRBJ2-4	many	CAWSYRGAKNIQYF	TGTGCCTGGAGCTACAGAGGGGCCAAAAACATTCAGTACTTC
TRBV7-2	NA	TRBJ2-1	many	CASSFFPSSFNEQFF	TGTGCCAGCAGCTTCTTCCCTAGCTCGTTCAATGAGCAGTTCTTC
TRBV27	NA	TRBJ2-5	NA	CASSLSLGLQETQYF	TGTGCCAGCAGTCTGTCTTTGGGCCTTCAAGAGACCCAGTACTTC
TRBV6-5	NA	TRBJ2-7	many	CASSYVGIGASNEQYF	TGTGCCAGCAGTTACGTGGGGATTGGGGCATCGAACGAGCAGTACTTC
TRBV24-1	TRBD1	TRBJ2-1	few	CATSDLHRGAGSAEQFF	TGTGCCACCAGTGATTTGCACAGGGGCGCGGGTTCCGCTGAGCAGTTCTTC
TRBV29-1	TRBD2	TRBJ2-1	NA	CSVRGGELTGLGAYNEQFF	TGCAGCGTTCGGGGGGGGGAGTTGACAGGCCTGGGGGCATACAATGAGCAGTTCTTC
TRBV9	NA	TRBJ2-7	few	CASSVEGGHSYEQYF	TGTGCCAGCAGCGTCGAGGGCGGACACTCCTACGAGCAGTACTTC
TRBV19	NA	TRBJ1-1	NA	CASSMAGRGGGTEAFF	TGTGCCAGTAGTATGGCAGGGAGGGGTGGAGGGACTGAAGCTTTCTTT
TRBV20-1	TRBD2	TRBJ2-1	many	CSARRLAFNNEQFF	TGCAGTGCTAGGAGACTAGCGTTTAACAATGAGCAGTTCTTC
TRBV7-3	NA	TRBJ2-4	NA	CASSLTPTGAKNIQYF	TGTGCCAGCAGCTTAACCCCAACAGGGGCCAAAAACATTCAGTACTTC